This TCR beta chain was documented in a study of blood T cell repertoires in COVID-19. About the study: Material from acute and convalescent COVID-19 was sourced from the United States, Italy and Spain. Sources were T cells, B-cell-depleted T cells, or PBMCs; the material itself was cDNA or gDNA.

In the authors' methods: Nucleated cell counts were estimated from reference gene primer amplification. Assay used: immunoSEQ multiplex PCR; TCRdb lists only in-frame clones, some missing. The V and J calls and clone size were taken over from that table, and D and trimming were inferred from the DNA. The profile shows about 220,000 clones, approximately 83% of them singletons. Germline CDR1 reads MNHEY; CDR2 reads SMNVEV (reference sequence). Deletions cut 6 bases from V and 4 bases from J, with 19 bases between. CDR3 length: 15 residues. The genes are TRBV27 and TRBJ2-7; possible D gene TRBD2, 6 bases. This receptor was taken from an older woman with acute or convalescent COVID-19. The specimen sequenced was peripheral blood. CDR3 sequence reads: CASSVPGRGTYEQYF. The DNA of the CDR3 is TGTGCCAGCAGCGTTCCGGGACGGGGGACGTACGAGCAGTACTTC.